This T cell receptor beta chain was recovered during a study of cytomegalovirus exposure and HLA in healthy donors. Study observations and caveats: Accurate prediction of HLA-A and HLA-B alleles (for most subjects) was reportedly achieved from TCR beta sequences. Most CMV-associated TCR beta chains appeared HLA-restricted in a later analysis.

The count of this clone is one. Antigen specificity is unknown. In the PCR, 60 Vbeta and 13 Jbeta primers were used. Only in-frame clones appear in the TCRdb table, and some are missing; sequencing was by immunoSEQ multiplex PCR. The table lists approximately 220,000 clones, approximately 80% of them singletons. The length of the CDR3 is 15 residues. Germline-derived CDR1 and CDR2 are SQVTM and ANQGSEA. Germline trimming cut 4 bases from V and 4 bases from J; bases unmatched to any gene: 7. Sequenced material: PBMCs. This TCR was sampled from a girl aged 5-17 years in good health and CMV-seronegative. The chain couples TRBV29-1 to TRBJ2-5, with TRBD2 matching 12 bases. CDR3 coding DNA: TGCAGCGTTGCCCTAACACTAGCGGGAGGAGAGACCCAGTACTTC. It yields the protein CSVALTLAGGETQYF.